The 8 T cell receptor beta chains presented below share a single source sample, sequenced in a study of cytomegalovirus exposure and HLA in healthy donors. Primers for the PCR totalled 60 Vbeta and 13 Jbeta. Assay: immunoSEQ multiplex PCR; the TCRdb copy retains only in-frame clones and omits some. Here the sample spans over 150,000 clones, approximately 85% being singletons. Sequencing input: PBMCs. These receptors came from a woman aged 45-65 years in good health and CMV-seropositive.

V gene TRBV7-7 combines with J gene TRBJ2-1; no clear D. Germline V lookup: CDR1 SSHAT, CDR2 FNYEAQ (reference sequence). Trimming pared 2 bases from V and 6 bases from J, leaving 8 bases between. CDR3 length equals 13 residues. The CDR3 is CASSLLQTNEQFF. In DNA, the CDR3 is TGTGCCAGCAGCTTATTACAGACCAATGAGCAGTTCTTC.

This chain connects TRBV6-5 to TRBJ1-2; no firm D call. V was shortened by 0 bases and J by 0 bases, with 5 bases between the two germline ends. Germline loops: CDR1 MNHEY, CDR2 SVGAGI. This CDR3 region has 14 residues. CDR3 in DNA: TGTGCCAGCAGTTACTCGCGCACTAACTATGGCTACACCTTC. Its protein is CASSYSRTNYGYTF.

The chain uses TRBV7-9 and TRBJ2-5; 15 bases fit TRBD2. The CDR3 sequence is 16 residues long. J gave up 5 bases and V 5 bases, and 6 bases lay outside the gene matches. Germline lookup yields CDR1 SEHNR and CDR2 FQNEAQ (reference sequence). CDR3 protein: CASSPGLAGGVETQYF. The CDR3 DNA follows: TGTGCCAGCAGCCCGGGACTAGCGGGAGGAGTTGAGACCCAGTACTTC.

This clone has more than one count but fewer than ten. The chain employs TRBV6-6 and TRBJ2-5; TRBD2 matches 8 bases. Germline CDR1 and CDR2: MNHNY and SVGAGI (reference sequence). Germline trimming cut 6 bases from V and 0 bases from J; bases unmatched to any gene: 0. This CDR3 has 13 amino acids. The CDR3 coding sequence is TGTGCCAGCAGACTAGCGGACCAAGAGACCCAGTACTTC. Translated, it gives CASRLADQETQYF.

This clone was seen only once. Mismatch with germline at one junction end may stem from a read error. The CDR3 DNA reads TGTTCCAGCAGCTACCCCGGGACTAGCGGGACGAGCTCCTACAATGAGCAGTTCTTC. This sequence encodes CSSSYPGTSGTSSYNEQFF. The chain employs TRBV7-9 and TRBJ2-1, with 13 positions matching TRBD2. Looked up from germline, CDR1 is SEHNR and CDR2 is FQNEAQ (reference sequence). This CDR3 has 19 residues.

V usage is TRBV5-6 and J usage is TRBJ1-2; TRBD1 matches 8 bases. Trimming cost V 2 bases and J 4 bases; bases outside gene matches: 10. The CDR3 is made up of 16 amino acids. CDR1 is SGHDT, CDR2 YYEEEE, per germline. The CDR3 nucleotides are TGTGCCAGCAGCTTTTATCCAGGGGGCGAAACCTATGGCTACACCTTC. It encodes CASSFYPGGETYGYTF.

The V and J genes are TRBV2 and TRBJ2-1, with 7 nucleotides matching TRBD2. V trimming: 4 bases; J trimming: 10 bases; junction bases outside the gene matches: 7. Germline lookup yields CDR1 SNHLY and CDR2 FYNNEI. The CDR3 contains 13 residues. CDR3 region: CASSVMAGVEQFF. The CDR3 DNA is TGTGCCAGCAGTGTTATGGCGGGAGTAGAGCAGTTCTTC.

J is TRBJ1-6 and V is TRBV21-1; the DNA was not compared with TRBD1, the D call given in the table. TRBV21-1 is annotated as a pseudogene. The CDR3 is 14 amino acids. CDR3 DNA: TGTGCCAGCAGGCCGGGACAATGGAATTCACCCCTCCACTTT. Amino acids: CASRPGQWNSPLHF.